The clone carrying this T cell receptor beta chain was counted a single time. The antigen is unknown. The CDR3 is 15 amino acids. Trimming took 0 bases from V and 4 from J; bases not matched to a gene: 4. The germline CDR1 and CDR2 sequences are SGHVS and FQNEAQ. The data belong to a study of cytomegalovirus exposure and HLA in healthy donors. This PCR relied on a set of 60 Vbeta primers and 13 Jbeta primers. Method: immunoSEQ multiplex PCR; TCRdb's copy keeps in-frame clones and lacks some. The sample has about 190,000 clones, roughly 80% seen once. Findings and caveats of the study: According to an earlier analysis, most TCR beta V segments yielded productive rearrangements about 90% or about 30% of the time. A later look showed TCR association rates differing by HLA locus, highest for DRB1 and lowest for HLA-C.

This rearrangement joins TRBV7-8 to TRBJ2-7, with 9 positions matching TRBD1. This clonotype originated in a man aged 40-49 years in good health and CMV-seropositive. The sample was PBMCs. Here the CDR3 reads CASSLASGQGYEQYF. The CDR3 coding sequence is TGTGCCAGCAGCTTAGCCTCGGGACAGGGTTACGAGCAGTACTTC.